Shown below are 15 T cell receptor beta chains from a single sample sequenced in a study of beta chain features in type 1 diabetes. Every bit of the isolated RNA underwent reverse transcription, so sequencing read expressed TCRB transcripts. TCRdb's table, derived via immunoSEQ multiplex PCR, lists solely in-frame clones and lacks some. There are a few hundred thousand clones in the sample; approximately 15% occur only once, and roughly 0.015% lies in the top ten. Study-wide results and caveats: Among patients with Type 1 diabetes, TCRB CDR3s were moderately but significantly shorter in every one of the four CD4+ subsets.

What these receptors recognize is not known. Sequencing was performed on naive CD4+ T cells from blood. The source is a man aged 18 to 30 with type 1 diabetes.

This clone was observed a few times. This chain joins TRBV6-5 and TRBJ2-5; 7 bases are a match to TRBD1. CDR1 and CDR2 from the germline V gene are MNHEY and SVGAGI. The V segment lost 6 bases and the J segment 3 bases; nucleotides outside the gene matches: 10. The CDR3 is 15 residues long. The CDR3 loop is CASSETGNREETQYF. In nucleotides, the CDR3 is TGTGCCAGCAGCGAGACAGGGAATCGCGAAGAGACCCAGTACTTC.

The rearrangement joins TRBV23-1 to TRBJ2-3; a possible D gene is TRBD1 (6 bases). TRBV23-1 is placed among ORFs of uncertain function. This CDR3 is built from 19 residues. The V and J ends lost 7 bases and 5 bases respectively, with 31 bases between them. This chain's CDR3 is CASTQTTGFLCLKRDTQYF. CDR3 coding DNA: TGCGCCAGCACCCAAACGACAGGATTCCTATGTCTCAAACGAGATACGCAGTATTTT.

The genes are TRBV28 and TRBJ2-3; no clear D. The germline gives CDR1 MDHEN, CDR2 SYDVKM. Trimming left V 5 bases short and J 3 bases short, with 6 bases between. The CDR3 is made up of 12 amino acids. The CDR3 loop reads CASSTLTDTQYF. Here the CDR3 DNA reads TGTGCCAGCAGTACATTGACAGATACGCAGTATTTT.

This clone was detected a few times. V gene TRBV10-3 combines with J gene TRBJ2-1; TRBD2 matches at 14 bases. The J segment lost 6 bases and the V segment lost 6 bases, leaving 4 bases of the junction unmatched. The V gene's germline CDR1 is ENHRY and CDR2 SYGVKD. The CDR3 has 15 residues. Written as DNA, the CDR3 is TGTGCCATCAGCAAGGGACTAGCGGGAGCCAATGAGCAGTTCTTC. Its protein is CAISKGLAGANEQFF.

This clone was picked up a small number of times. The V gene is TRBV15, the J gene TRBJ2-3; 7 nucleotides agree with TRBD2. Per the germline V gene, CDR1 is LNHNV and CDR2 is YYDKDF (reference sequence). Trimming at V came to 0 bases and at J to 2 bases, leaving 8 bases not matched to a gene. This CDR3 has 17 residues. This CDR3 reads CATSRDSAGVPTDTQYF. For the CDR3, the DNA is TGTGCCACCAGCAGAGATTCGGCGGGAGTTCCCACAGATACGCAGTATTTT.

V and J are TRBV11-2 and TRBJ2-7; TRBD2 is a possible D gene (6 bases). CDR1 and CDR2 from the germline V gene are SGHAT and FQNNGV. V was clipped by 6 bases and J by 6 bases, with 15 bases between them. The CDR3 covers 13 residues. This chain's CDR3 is CASRRLATREQYF. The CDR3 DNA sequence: TGTGCCAGCAGGCGGCTAGCGACGCGCGAGCAGTACTTC.

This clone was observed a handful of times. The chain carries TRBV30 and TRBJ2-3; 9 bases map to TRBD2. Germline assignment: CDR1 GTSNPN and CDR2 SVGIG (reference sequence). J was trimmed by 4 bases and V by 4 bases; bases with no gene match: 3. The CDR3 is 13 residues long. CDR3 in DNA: TGTGCCTGGAATAGCGGGGGAGCAGATACGCAGTATTTT. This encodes CAWNSGGADTQYF.

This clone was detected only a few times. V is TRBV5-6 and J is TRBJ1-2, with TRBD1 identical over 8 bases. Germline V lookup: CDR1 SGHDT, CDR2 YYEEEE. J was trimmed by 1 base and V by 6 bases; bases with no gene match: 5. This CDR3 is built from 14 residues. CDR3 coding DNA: TGTGCCAGCAACCGGGACAGGAGTAACTATGGCTACACCTTC. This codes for CASNRDRSNYGYTF.

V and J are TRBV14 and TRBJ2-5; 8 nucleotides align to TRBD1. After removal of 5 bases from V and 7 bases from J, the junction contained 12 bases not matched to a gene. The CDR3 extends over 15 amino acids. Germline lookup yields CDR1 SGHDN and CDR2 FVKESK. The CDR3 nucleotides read TGTGCCAGCAGCTCCGGACAGGGTCTTATGGTGACCCAGTACTTC. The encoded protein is CASSSGQGLMVTQYF.

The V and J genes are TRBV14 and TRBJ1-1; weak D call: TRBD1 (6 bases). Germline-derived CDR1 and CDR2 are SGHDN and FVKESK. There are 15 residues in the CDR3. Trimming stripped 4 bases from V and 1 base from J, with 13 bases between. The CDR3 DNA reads TGTGCCAGCAGCCGGATCCGGGACACGAACACTGAAGCTTTCTTT. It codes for CASSRIRDTNTEAFF.

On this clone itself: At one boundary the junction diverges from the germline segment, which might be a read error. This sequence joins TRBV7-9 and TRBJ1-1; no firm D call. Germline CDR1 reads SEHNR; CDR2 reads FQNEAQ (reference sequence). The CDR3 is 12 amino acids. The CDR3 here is CAGGGANNEAFF. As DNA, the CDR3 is TGTGCCGGAGGCGGCGCTAACAATGAAGCTTTCTTT.

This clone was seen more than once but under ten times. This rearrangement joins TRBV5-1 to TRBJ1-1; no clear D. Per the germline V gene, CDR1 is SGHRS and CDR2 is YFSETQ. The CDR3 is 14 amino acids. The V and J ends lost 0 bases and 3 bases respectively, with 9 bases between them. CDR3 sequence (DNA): TGCGCCAGCAGCTTGGATCCTCCGGACACTGAAGCTTTCTTT. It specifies CASSLDPPDTEAFF.

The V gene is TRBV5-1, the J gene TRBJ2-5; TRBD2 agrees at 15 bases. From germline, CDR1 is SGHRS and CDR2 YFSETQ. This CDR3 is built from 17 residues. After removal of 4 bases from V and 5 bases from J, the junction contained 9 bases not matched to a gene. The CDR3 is CASSLTGTSGGLETQYF. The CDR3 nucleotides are TGCGCCAGCAGCCTTACCGGGACTAGCGGGGGGCTGGAGACCCAGTACTTC.

CDR3: CASSLVGTGKGYTF. CDR3 coding DNA: TGTGCCAGCAGCTTAGTAGGGACAGGGAAAGGCTACACCTTC. The chain is built from TRBV7-9 and TRBJ1-2, with 9 bases lining up with TRBD1. After removal of 1 base from V and 8 bases from J, the junction contained 5 bases not matched to a gene. The CDR3 has 14 amino acids. Germline V gene data show CDR1 as SEHNR and CDR2 as FQNEAQ (reference sequence).

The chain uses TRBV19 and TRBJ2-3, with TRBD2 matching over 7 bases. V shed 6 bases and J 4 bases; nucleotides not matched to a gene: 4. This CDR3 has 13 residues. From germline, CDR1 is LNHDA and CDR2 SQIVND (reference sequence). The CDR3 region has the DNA TGTGCCAGTAGCGAGCGGGAAGCAGATACGCAGTATTTT. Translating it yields CASSEREADTQYF.